What follows is one TCR beta chain and its context. This clonotype was seen ten or more times. The specificity of this receptor is unknown. No qualities accompany the bases; no much larger clone lies one base away. This sample is drawn from a study of CD8 T cells in ankylosing spondylitis (dated by TCRdb to about 2017). For context, the study as a whole: The study profiled T cell receptor beta repertoires in healthy donors and ankylosing spondylitis patients to find disease-linked TCR variants. Samples of peripheral blood were taken, and for ankylosing spondylitis patients, synovial fluid was collected as well. The full study cohort was made up of 25 to 30 ankylosing spondylitis patients and some 100 healthy donors.

The instrument was an Illumina HiSeq 2500. Quantitative 5'-RACE with molecular barcodes was the method used to prepare the TCR beta libraries. Under the source paper's analysis protocol: A new computational method, built on a probabilistic model of VDJ rearrangement, was used to identify disease-linked TCR variants. TCRdb applied fastp at Q25 and MiXCR to the public reads, then kept only in-frame beta chains. CDR3 protein duplicates are merged, each entry listing the most common genes and DNA. For this entry, the V and J calls and clone size follow TCRdb and not the study's own pipeline. This sample is represented by around 120,000 distinct CDR3 sequences; approximately 9.7% of them were singletons. The ten largest clones represent approximately 3.3% of the sample. On the study overall, not on this receptor specifically: A TCR beta motif of roughly 8 highly homologous amino acid variants appeared characteristic of blood from ankylosing spondylitis patients. Some motif variants had previously been reported in the synovial fluid and blood of reactive arthritis patients, which suggests shared mechanisms of disease initiation. Significant enrichment of the disease-linked clones was reported in matched synovial fluid samples from ankylosing spondylitis patients. The disease-linked clones showed a CD8+ phenotype and occurred at relatively low frequencies in peripheral blood.

The CDR3 holds 16 amino acids from the cysteine to the phenylalanine. Just CDR3 DNA is preserved here, 48 bases in frame from base 1. CDR1 and CDR2 are read off the germline V gene (reference sequence) as SEHNR and FQNEAQ. Between the V and J ends, shortened by 1 base and 0 bases respectively, the junction contains 11 bases. The sequence joins TRBV7-9 to TRBJ2-3; the D gene cannot be resolved reliably. What was sequenced was blood, either unsorted or a sorted T cell fraction (not recorded which). The receptor was isolated from a male donor with ankylosing spondylitis or in good health (not recorded which). The sequence in DNA is TGTGCCAGCAGCTTAGAGATAGCACCTAGCACAGATACGCAGTATTTT. It specifies CASSLEIAPSTDTQYF.